A selection of T cell receptor beta chains follows, all from one sample in a study of T cells in localized non-small cell lung cancer. Sequencing used immunoSEQ multiplex PCR; TCRdb keeps in-frame clones, though not all of them. The sample consists of about 2,100 clones, over 25% of them appearing once. Sample: lung tumor tissue, taken before any cancer treatment. The receptors here all came from a male donor aged 60 or over with stage I squamous cell lung carcinoma. Each CDR3 is given with its conserved first and last residue. The D gene is left open where the match is weak. Some rows mark clone size as missing; the rest say once, few, many or name a class of expanded clone.

cdr3_length	clone_size	v_call	d_call	j_call	cdr3_nt	cdr3_aa
16	medium-sized	TRBV9	TRBD2	TRBJ2-7	TGTGCCAGCATGGGACAATCTAGCGGGATGCCCTACGAGCAGTACTTC	CASMGQSSGMPYEQYF
13	NA	TRBV29-1	NA	TRBJ2-2	TGCAGCGTTGGAGGGGCCGGGACCGGGGAGCTGTTTTTT	CSVGGAGTGELFF
15	NA	TRBV19	TRBD1	TRBJ1-1	TGTGCCAGTAACCCTCTAACAGGGGGATCTGGTGAAGCTTTCTTT	CASNPLTGGSGEAFF
16	medium-sized	TRBV11-3	TRBD1	TRBJ1-6	TGTGCCAGCAGCTTGGGGACAGGGGCCCTGACTTCACCCCTCCACTTT	CASSLGTGALTSPLHF
13	few	TRBV30	NA	TRBJ2-7	TGTGCCTGGAGTGTAAAGGGTTCCTACGAGCAGTACTTC	CAWSVKGSYEQYF
15	large	TRBV6-8	NA	TRBJ2-3	TGTGCCAGCATCCCCGGACACCCCGGCACAGATACGCAGTATTTT	CASIPGHPGTDTQYF
14	NA	TRBV11-3	NA	TRBJ1-1	TGTGCCAGCAGCCCCGACAGAACGAACACTGAAGCTTTCTTT	CASSPDRTNTEAFF
15	few	TRBV11-3	TRBD2	TRBJ2-1	TGTGCCAGCAACGAGGTAGATCGGGGGGACAATGAGCAGTTCTTC	CASNEVDRGDNEQFF
17	NA	TRBV19	TRBD1	TRBJ1-5	TGTGCCAGTAGTATAGAGTTGGCGACAGGGACCCCTCAGCCCCAGCATTTT	CASSIELATGTPQPQHF
14	few	TRBV6-8	NA	TRBJ2-1	TGTGCCAGCAGTGACTCAAAGGGCCCCTCTGAGCAGTTCTTC	CASSDSKGPSEQFF
15	NA	TRBV5-1	NA	TRBJ1-1	TGCGCCAGCAGCTTATTACAGGCCTCAGGGACTGAAGCTTTCTTT	CASSLLQASGTEAFF
15	few	TRBV6-8	TRBD1	TRBJ1-6	TGTGCCAGCAGTGATGAGGGACAGGGACGATCACCCCTCCACTTT	CASSDEGQGRSPLHF
15	medium-sized	TRBV11-3	NA	TRBJ2-3	TGTGCCAGCAGCTTGCAGTCAGCCCCGGGAGATACGCAGTATTTT	CASSLQSAPGDTQYF
15	NA	TRBV30	NA	TRBJ2-6	TGTGCCTGGAGTCGTCAGGGCGACGGGGCCAACGTCCTGACTTTC	CAWSRQGDGANVLTF
15	NA	TRBV11-3	NA	TRBJ2-7	TGTGCCAGCAGCTTAGTGGGGGACCCGACCTACGAGCAGTACTTC	CASSLVGDPTYEQYF
13	NA	TRBV14	TRBD1	TRBJ2-7	TGTGCCAGCAGCCAACAGACAGGGGACGAGCAGTACTTC	CASSQQTGDEQYF
13	NA	TRBV28	TRBD1	TRBJ1-2	TGTGCCAGCAGTTTAGCGGGACAGAGCGGCTACACCTTC	CASSLAGQSGYTF
16	few	TRBV7-7	NA	TRBJ1-3	TGTGCCAGCAGCAACGGGAGGGGAGCTTCTGGAAACACCATATATTTT	CASSNGRGASGNTIYF
14	NA	TRBV10-1	NA	TRBJ2-3	TGCGCCAGCAGTGAGTCGTGGTACACAGATACGCAGTATTTT	CASSESWYTDTQYF
13	NA	TRBV28	NA	TRBJ1-4	TGTGCCAGCCATGGGGGGGGAATTGAAAAACTGTTTTTT	CASHGGGIEKLFF
15	few	TRBV6-8	NA	TRBJ1-1	TGTGCCAGCAGTGAGGCACCCCATAGATGGACTGAAGCTTTCTTT	CASSEAPHRWTEAFF
16	NA	TRBV9	TRBD1	TRBJ2-7	TGTGCCAGCAGCGTGCAACCCGGACAGGGGATCTACGAGCAGTACTTC	CASSVQPGQGIYEQYF
16	NA	TRBV19	TRBD2	TRBJ2-3	TGTGCCAGTAGTACGCCTCGGCGGGAGGGCACAGATACGCAGTATTTT	CASSTPRREGTDTQYF
13	NA	TRBV18	NA	TRBJ2-1	TGTGCCAGCTCATCCGGCAGGTACAATGAGCAGTTCTTC	CASSSGRYNEQFF
14	medium-sized	TRBV6-8	NA	TRBJ1-6	TGTGCCAGCAGTGAGACAGGTTCAAATTCACCCCTCCACTTT	CASSETGSNSPLHF
15	few	TRBV11-3	NA	TRBJ2-3	TGTGCCAGCAGCTTGGAAGCGCCCTACACAGATACGCAGTATTTT	CASSLEAPYTDTQYF
15	NA	TRBV14	TRBD1	TRBJ1-6	TGTGCCAGCACCCCGGGAGGGGGCAAGAATTCACCCCTCCACTTT	CASTPGGGKNSPLHF
18	NA	TRBV9	NA	TRBJ2-6	TGTGCCAGCAGTAGTTGCCGTCCGATACAAAGTCGGGCCAACGTCCTGACTTTC	CASSSCRPIQSRANVLTF
13	few	TRBV19	TRBD1	TRBJ2-3	TGTGCCAGCGAGGGACAGGGTTTGCGTACGCAGTATTTT	CASEGQGLRTQYF
15	medium-sized	TRBV11-3	TRBD1	TRBJ1-1	TGTGCCAGCAGCTTACGCGGGACAGGTGGGGAAAAAGCTTTCTTT	CASSLRGTGGEKAFF
15	medium-sized	TRBV11-3	TRBD1	TRBJ2-5	TGTGCCAGCAGCTTAGTTGGGACAGGGGAGGAGACCCAGTACTTC	CASSLVGTGEETQYF
13	medium-sized	TRBV6-8	NA	TRBJ1-6	TGTGCCAGCAGTTATCGACAGTATTCACCCCTCCACTTT	CASSYRQYSPLHF
13	NA	TRBV18	TRBD1	TRBJ2-3	TGTGCCACGACAGGGAGTAGCACAGATACGCAGTATTTT	CATTGSSTDTQYF
16	few	TRBV11-3	NA	TRBJ2-5	TGTGCCAGCAGCTTTGGGGCCGGGCAGGGCACGGAGACCCAGTACTTC	CASSFGAGQGTETQYF
15	few	TRBV11-3	TRBD1	TRBJ1-6	TGTGCCAGCAGCCTCTCGGGGGACAGCAATTCACCCCTCCACTTT	CASSLSGDSNSPLHF